This T cell receptor beta chain was sequenced in a study of regulatory T cells in long-lasting Graves disease. On the study more broadly: It was over 5 years of antithyroid drugs, with positive TSH receptor antibodies, that meant persistent Graves' disease.

This clonotype was seen only a few times. Its antigen remains unknown. To make TCR beta libraries, researchers used iRepertoire HTBI primers and Arm-PCR of CDR3 regions. TCRdb re-derived calls from the multiplex PCR reads in MiXCR, one entry per CDR3 protein. The table records approximately 690,000 distinct CDR3 sequences, 25% to 35% of them present only once. Study results and limitations: Repertoires from persistent disease leaned toward TRBV28, TRBJ1-2 and TRBJ2-5. The study found lower TCR diversity in persistent Graves' patients than in newly diagnosed ones.

Trimming shortened V by 4 bases and J by 2 bases, and 3 bases separated the two germline ends. CDR1 is GTSNPN and CDR2 is SVGIG in the germline V gene (reference sequence). This CDR3 region has 12 residues. Time point described: persistent/refractory GD, antithyroid drugs over 5 years with positive TRAb. The TCR library was made from RNA extracted from PBMCs. Those enrolled as patients came out of an endocrinology department in Xi'an, China. The sequences come from peripheral blood mononuclear cells (PBMCs), collected when the disease was refractory, from a patient treated with antithyroid drugs. J is TRBJ1-6 and V is TRBV30; no definite D call. The source of this sequence is a female donor with Graves disease. CDR3 sequence: CAWTTYNSPLHF. CDR3 sequence (DNA): TGTGCCTGGACCACCTATAATTCACCCCTCCACTTT.